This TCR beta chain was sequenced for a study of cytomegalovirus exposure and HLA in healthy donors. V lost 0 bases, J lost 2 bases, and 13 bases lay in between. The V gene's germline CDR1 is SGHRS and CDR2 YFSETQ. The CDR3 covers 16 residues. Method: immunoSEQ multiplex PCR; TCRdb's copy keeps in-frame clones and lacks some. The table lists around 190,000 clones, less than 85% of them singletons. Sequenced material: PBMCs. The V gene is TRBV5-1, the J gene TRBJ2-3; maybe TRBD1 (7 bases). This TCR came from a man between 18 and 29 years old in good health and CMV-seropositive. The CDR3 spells CASSLAGRGVTDTQYF. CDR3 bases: TGCGCCAGCAGCTTGGCTGGCAGGGGGGTCACAGATACGCAGTATTTT.